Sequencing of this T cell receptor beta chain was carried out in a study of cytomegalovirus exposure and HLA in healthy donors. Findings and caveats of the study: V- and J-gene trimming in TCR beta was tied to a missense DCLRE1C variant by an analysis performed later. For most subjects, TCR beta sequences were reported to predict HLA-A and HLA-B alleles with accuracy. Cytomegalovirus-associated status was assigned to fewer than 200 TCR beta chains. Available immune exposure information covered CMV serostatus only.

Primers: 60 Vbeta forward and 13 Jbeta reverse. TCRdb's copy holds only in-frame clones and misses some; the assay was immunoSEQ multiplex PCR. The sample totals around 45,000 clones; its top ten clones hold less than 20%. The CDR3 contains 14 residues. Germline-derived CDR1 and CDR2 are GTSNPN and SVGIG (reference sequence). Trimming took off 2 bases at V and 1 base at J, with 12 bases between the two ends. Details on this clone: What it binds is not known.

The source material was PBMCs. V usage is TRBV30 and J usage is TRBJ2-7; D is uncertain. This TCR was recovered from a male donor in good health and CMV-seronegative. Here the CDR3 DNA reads TGTGCCTGGAGTTCTGGGCCGGAATCCTACGAGCAGTACTTC. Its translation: CAWSSGPESYEQYF.